One and the same sample provided the 32 T cell receptor beta chains below, sequenced in a study of OX40 agonist ivuxolimab in advanced cancers. Some clones are missing from TCRdb's copy, which holds only in-frame ones; the method was immunoSEQ multiplex PCR. This table holds tens of thousands of clones, about 76% found once. The sequencing used CD4+ or CD8+ T cells sorted from blood, collected in a trial of the OX40 agonist ivuxolimab. The receptors here all came from an adult with an advanced solid tumor such as melanoma, head and neck, liver or kidney cancer.

The chain uses TRBV7-8 and TRBJ2-7; D remains unclear. The germline gives CDR1 SGHVS, CDR2 FQNEAQ. Deletions cut 1 base from V and 1 base from J, with 8 bases between. The CDR3 runs to 14 residues. The CDR3 sequence: CASSLVLSSYEQYF. The CDR3, as DNA: TGTGCCAGCAGCTTAGTACTGTCTTCCTACGAGCAGTACTTC.

CDR3 sequence: CASSPGTGSPYEQYF. CDR3 sequence (DNA): TGTGCCAGTAGTCCCGGGACAGGGTCTCCCTACGAGCAGTACTTC. This chain connects TRBV19 to TRBJ2-7, with 9 bases fitting TRBD1. The CDR3 spans 15 residues. CDR1 and CDR2 (germline): LNHDA, SQIVND (reference sequence). V trimming: 5 bases; J trimming: 2 bases; junction bases outside the gene matches: 7.

This sequence joins TRBV7-8 and TRBJ2-7, with 9 bases matching TRBD2. Germline CDR1 is SGHVS and CDR2 is FQNEAQ. Trimming took 4 bases from V and 0 from J; bases not matched to a gene: 7. This CDR3 has 16 amino acids. CDR3 residues: CASSSPSGVPSYEQYF. As DNA, the CDR3 is TGTGCCAGCAGCTCGCCTAGCGGGGTCCCCTCCTACGAGCAGTACTTC. Supplemented by reference TRBV7-8 and TRBJ2-7, the full variable domain reads GAGVSQSPRYKVAKRGQDVALRCDPISGHVSLFWYQQALGQGPEFLTYFQNEAQLDKSGLPSDRFFAERPEGSVSTLKIQRTQQEDSAVYLCASSSPSGVPSYEQYFGPGTRLTVT.

This clone came up a few times. The J gene is TRBJ2-7, the V gene TRBV6-1; D not resolved. The CDR3 consists of 13 residues. The germline V gene has CDR1 MNHNS and CDR2 SASEGT. The germline V and J ends were trimmed by 4 bases and 2 bases, with 9 bases remaining between them. Written as DNA, the CDR3 is TGTGCCAGCAGTGTCCCGTGGGCCTACGAGCAGTACGTC. Amino acids: CASSVPWAYEQYV.

Only a few counts were recorded for this clone. This chain joins TRBV2 and TRBJ1-2; D ambiguous. This CDR3 is 13 amino acids long. The germline V and J ends were trimmed by 2 bases and 1 base, with 5 bases remaining between them. Germline V gives CDR1 SNHLY, CDR2 FYNNEI. The CDR3 DNA reads as TGTGCCAGCAGTGAAATTGGTAACTATGGCTACACCTTC. Residues: CASSEIGNYGYTF.

The gene calls are TRBV28 and TRBJ1-2, with 9 bases lining up with TRBD1. Germline CDR1 reads MDHEN; CDR2 reads SYDVKM. The CDR3 totals 13 residues. V lost 7 bases and J lost 6; bases outside the gene matches: 6. The CDR3 DNA follows: TGTGCCAGCACCCACACAGGGGGCGATGGCTACACCTTC. Translating it yields CASTHTGGDGYTF.

The chain combines TRBV7-1 with TRBJ2-6; possibly TRBD1 for D (5 bases). TRBV7-1 is marked as an open reading frame, function uncertain. Trimming left V 5 bases short and J 5 bases short, with 22 bases between. There are 18 residues in the CDR3. The CDR3 protein is CASSACQRGQSRANVLTF. The DNA for the CDR3 is TGTGCCAGCAGCGCATGTCAACGAGGACAAAGTCGGGCCAACGTCCTGACTTTC.

A few counts support this clone. This chain joins TRBV25-1 and TRBJ1-2, with D unresolved. The CDR3 extends over 12 amino acids. With 3 bases removed from V and 5 bases from J, the gap between germline ends came to 7 bases. The germline V gene encodes CDR1 MGHDK and CDR2 SYGVNS. The CDR3 region is CASSDEHYGYTF. The CDR3 nucleotides are TGTGCCAGCAGTGATGAGCATTATGGCTACACCTTC.

This chain links TRBV14 with TRBJ1-2; D might be TRBD1 (5 bases). The germline V gene encodes CDR1 SGHDN and CDR2 FVKESK. The CDR3 has 13 amino acids. V lost 3 bases, J lost 2 bases, and 7 bases lay in between. The CDR3 bases are TGTGCCAGCAGCCAGGCAGGGAACTATGGCTACACCTTC. Translating gives CASSQAGNYGYTF.

The genes are TRBV6-5 and TRBJ1-5; D is ambiguous. The CDR3 contains 13 residues. The germline V gene has CDR1 MNHEY and CDR2 SVGAGI. V was pared by 2 bases and J by 5 bases, with 7 bases between. CDR3 sequence reads: CASSYGSDQPQHF. CDR3 DNA: TGTGCCAGCAGTTACGGGTCGGATCAGCCCCAGCATTTT.

V usage is TRBV6-5 and J usage is TRBJ2-1; TRBD1 agrees at 7 bases. Germline values: CDR1 MNHEY, CDR2 SVGAGI. With 7 bases clipped from V and 4 bases from J, the junction kept 4 bases outside the gene matches. CDR3 length: 13 amino acids. In nucleotides, the CDR3 is TGTGCCAGCACCACGGACAGGTACAATGAGCAGTTCTTC. This codes for CASTTDRYNEQFF.

This CDR3 reads CASSEDWTARYTGELFF. In DNA, the CDR3 is TGTGCCAGCAGTGAAGATTGGACAGCGAGATACACCGGGGAGCTGTTTTTT. V gene TRBV6-1 combines with J gene TRBJ2-2; the D gene is possibly TRBD1 (6 bases). Trimming left V 1 base short and J 3 bases short, with 15 bases between. CDR1 MNHNS and CDR2 SASEGT come from the germline V gene. This CDR3 has 17 residues.

This chain joins TRBV4-1 and TRBJ2-7, with 12 bases identical to TRBD1. This CDR3 spans 14 amino acids. Germline V gives CDR1 MGHRA, CDR2 YSYEKL. Trimming at V came to 3 bases and at J to 7 bases, leaving 4 bases not matched to a gene. CDR3 DNA: TGCGCCAGCAGCCAGGGACAGGGGGCTAGTGAGCAGTACGTC. It specifies CASSQGQGASEQYV.

This chain uses TRBV28 with TRBJ2-3; 7 bases match TRBD1. The length of the CDR3 is 15 residues. Germline values: CDR1 MDHEN, CDR2 SYDVKM. The V gene end was trimmed by 2 bases and the J gene end by 2 bases; junction bases not matched to a gene: 4. The CDR3, as DNA: TGTGCCAGCAGTTTAGGGACAGCACTCACAGATACGCAGTATTTT. Amino acids: CASSLGTALTDTQYF.

For the CDR3, the DNA is TGTGCCAGTAGTATAGACGGGAGCAGGGGAAATGAGCAGTTCTTC. Translating it yields CASSIDGSRGNEQFF. The V call is TRBV19, the J call TRBJ2-1, with D tentatively TRBD1 or TRBD2 (6 bases each). Germline assignment: CDR1 LNHDA and CDR2 SQIVND (reference sequence). Trimming took 0 bases from V and 7 from J, leaving 13 bases between them. There are 15 residues in the CDR3.

CDR3 in DNA: TGTGCCAGCAGCTTAGGACCCTACGGCGAGCAGTACTTC. This gives the protein CASSLGPYGEQYF. The rearrangement links TRBV7-9 to TRBJ2-7; no firm D call. V lost 1 base to trimming and J lost 6 bases, with 10 bases between them. The CDR3 is 13 residues long. The germline V gene encodes CDR1 SEHNR and CDR2 FQNEAQ (reference sequence).

J is TRBJ2-7 and V is TRBV11-2, with D perhaps TRBD1 or TRBD2 (5 bases each). The CDR3 contains 15 residues. The V gene lost 1 base and the J gene lost 3 bases, with 13 bases spanning the gap. Germline CDR1 reads SGHAT; CDR2 reads FQNNGV. The CDR3 region has the DNA TGTGCCAGCAGCTTAGGCGGATTGGGGGTCTACGAGCAGTACGTC. This sequence encodes CASSLGGLGVYEQYV.

This clone was counted a few times. Other DNA variants within this sample encode the same CDR3. The V gene is TRBV7-2, the J gene TRBJ2-1; 12 bases agree with TRBD2. From germline, CDR1 is SGHTA and CDR2 FQGNSA. CDR3 length: 15 amino acids. Trimming at V came to 2 bases and at J to 4 bases, leaving 0 bases not matched to a gene. CDR3 in DNA: TGTGCCAGCAGCTTACTAGCGGGAGGGTACAATGAGCAGTTCTTC. Its protein product is CASSLLAGGYNEQFF.

The chain combines TRBV27 with TRBJ2-7; D may match TRBD1 or TRBD2 (5 bases each). This CDR3 is built from 14 residues. V lost 4 bases and J 6 bases, leaving 16 bases between the germline ends. Germline V gene data show CDR1 as MNHEY and CDR2 as SMNVEV (reference sequence). DNA of the CDR3: TGTGCCAGCAGTTATTCGGGACCCGCCTCCGAGCAGTACTTC. Its translation is CASSYSGPASEQYF.

This rearrangement joins TRBV27 to TRBJ2-5; no reliable D call. Germline-derived CDR1 and CDR2 are MNHEY and SMNVEV (reference sequence). Trimming left V 1 base short and J 5 bases short, with 11 bases between. The CDR3 length is 14 residues. The CDR3 sequence is CASSLYPPRETQYF. The CDR3 DNA reads as TGTGCCAGCAGTTTATACCCCCCCAGGGAGACCCAGTACTTC.

The V and J genes are TRBV7-6 and TRBJ1-3, with D unclear. Between the trimmed V and J ends, which lost 5 bases and 7 bases, there was a span of 18 bases. This CDR3 comprises 15 residues. Germline CDR1 and CDR2: SGHVS and FNYEAQ. The CDR3 protein is CASSPLFGDGNTIYF. The CDR3 DNA is TGTGCCAGCAGCCCTTTATTTGGCGATGGGAACACCATATATTTT.

V gene TRBV11-1 combines with J gene TRBJ2-5; no definite D call. Germline lookup yields CDR1 SGHAT and CDR2 FQDESV (reference sequence). The CDR3 sequence is 14 residues long. Trimming removed 1 base from V and 1 base from J, with 7 bases in between. This chain's CDR3 is CASSLGGSQETQYF. DNA of the CDR3: TGTGCCAGCAGCTTAGGGGGATCCCAAGAGACCCAGTACTTC.

On this clone itself: The same CDR3 arises from other DNA sequences in this sample as well. This chain uses TRBV6-5 with TRBJ2-7, with unresolved D. Germline V gene sequence: CDR1 MNHEY, CDR2 SVGAGI. V was pared by 6 bases and J by 3 bases, with 15 bases between. This CDR3 is 14 amino acids long. CDR3 sequence: CASSSSQRNYEQYF. The DNA for the CDR3 is TGTGCCAGCAGCTCCTCTCAGAGGAACTACGAGCAGTACTTC.

V is TRBV7-9 and J is TRBJ2-2, with D unclear. Deletions cut 1 base from V and 8 bases from J, with 14 bases between. CDR3 length equals 15 residues. Germline V lookup: CDR1 SEHNR, CDR2 FQNEAQ (reference sequence). The CDR3 DNA is TGTGCCAGCAGCTTAGGAAGGACCGCCAAGGGGGAGCTGTTTTTT. The encoded protein is CASSLGRTAKGELFF.

V is TRBV10-3 and J is TRBJ1-1; D call uncertain. In germline, CDR1 is ENHRY, CDR2 SYGVKD. Trimming removed 0 bases at V and 1 base at J, with 15 bases between. This CDR3 comprises 17 residues. The DNA of the CDR3 is TGTGCCATCAGTGAGTCCCAGGTAGACCCTGAGAACACTGAAGCTTTCTTT. Translation gives CAISESQVDPENTEAFF.

The chain joins TRBV5-6 to TRBJ2-7; no firm D call. This CDR3 contains 15 residues. V was pared by 4 bases and J by 3 bases, with 17 bases between. CDR1 and CDR2 from the germline V gene are SGHDT and YYEEEE. In DNA, the CDR3 is TGTGCCAGCAGCCCCCTGACCCATGCAGGCTACGAGCAGTACTTC. Translating it yields CASSPLTHAGYEQYF.

This rearrangement joins TRBV29-1 to TRBJ2-2; 8 bases line up with TRBD1. The germline gives CDR1 SQVTM, CDR2 ANQGSEA. This CDR3 contains 16 residues. With 1 base clipped from V and 1 base from J, the junction kept 5 bases outside the gene matches. CDR3 nucleotides: TGCAGCGTTGAAGGGAAAGGGACAGGGAACACCGGGGAGCTGTTTTTT. Residues: CSVEGKGTGNTGELFF.

V and J are TRBV5-1 and TRBJ2-7; perhaps TRBD1 as D (5 bases). This CDR3 has 16 amino acids. Trimming stripped 2 bases from V and 2 bases from J, with 17 bases between. Germline CDR1 reads SGHRS; CDR2 reads YFSETQ. This chain's CDR3 is CASSFDRAGFAYEQYF. CDR3 bases: TGCGCCAGCAGCTTTGACCGAGCAGGGTTCGCCTACGAGCAGTACTTC.

This clone is large within its sample. DNA of the CDR3: TGTGCCAGCAGCTTGTACGGGAGTGAAGCTTTCTTT. It specifies CASSLYGSEAFF. The V and J genes are TRBV5-8 and TRBJ1-1, with D uncertain. The germline V gene has CDR1 SGHTS and CDR2 YDEGEE. Trimming left V 1 base short and J 7 bases short, with 8 bases between. The CDR3 length is 12 residues.

The chain recombines TRBV5-1 with TRBJ2-7; D is undetermined. CDR1 and CDR2 (germline): SGHRS, YFSETQ. V was clipped by 4 bases and J by 7 bases, with 15 bases between them. This CDR3 is built from 13 residues. The CDR3 spells CASSPDGAMEQYF. In DNA, the CDR3 is TGCGCCAGCAGCCCGGACGGAGCGATGGAGCAGTACTTC.

This clone was detected once. The rearrangement joins TRBV7-9 to TRBJ2-5; 9 bases align to TRBD1. The germline V gene has CDR1 SEHNR and CDR2 FQNEAQ (reference sequence). V dropped 8 bases and J dropped 5; count of bases not matched to a gene: 9. The CDR3 contains 14 residues. As DNA, the CDR3 is TGTGCCAGCGAAGGGACAGGGAGAGCGGAGACCCAGTACTTC. It encodes CASEGTGRAETQYF.

The chain recombines TRBV28 with TRBJ2-1; D might be TRBD2 (6 bases). Per germline, CDR1 MDHEN and CDR2 SYDVKM. CDR3 size: 15 residues. Deletions cut 7 bases from V and 0 bases from J, with 13 bases between. CDR3 protein: CASTGTADSYNEQFF. CDR3 in DNA: TGTGCCAGCACCGGGACTGCTGACTCCTACAATGAGCAGTTCTTC.